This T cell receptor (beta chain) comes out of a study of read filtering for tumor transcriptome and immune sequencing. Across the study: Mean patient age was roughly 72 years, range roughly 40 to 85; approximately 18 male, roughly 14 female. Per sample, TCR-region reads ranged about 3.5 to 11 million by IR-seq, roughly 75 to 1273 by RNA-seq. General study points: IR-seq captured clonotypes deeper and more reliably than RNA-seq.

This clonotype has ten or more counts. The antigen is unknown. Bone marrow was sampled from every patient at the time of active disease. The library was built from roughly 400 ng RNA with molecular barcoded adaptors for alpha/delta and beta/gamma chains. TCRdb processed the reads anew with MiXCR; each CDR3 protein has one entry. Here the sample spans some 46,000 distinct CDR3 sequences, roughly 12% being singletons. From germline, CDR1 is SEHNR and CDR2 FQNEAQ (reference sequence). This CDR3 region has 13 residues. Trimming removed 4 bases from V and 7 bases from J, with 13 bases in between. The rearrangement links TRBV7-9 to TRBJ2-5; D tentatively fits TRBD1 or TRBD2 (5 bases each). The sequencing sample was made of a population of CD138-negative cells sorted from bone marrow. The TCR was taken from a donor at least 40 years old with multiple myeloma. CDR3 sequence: CASSSGTSRTQYF. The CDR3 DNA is TGTGCCAGCAGCTCGGGGACCTCTCGGACCCAGTACTTC. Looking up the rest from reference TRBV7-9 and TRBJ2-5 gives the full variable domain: DTGVSQNPRHKITKRGQNVTFRCDPISEHNRLYWYRQTLGQGPEFLTYFQNEAQLEKSRLLSDRFSAERPKGSFSTLEIQRTEQGDSAMYLCASSSGTSRTQYFGPGTRLLVL.